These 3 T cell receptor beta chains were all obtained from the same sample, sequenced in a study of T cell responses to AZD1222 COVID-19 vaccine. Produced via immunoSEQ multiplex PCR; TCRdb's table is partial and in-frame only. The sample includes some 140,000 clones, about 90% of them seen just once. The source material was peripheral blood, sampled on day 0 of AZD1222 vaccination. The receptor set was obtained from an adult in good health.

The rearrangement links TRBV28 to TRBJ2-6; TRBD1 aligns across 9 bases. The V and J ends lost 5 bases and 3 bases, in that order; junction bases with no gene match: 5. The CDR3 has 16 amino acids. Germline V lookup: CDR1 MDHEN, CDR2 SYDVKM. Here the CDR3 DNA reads TGTGCCAGCAGTACAGGGGGCGCGGATGGGGCCAACGTCCTGACTTTC. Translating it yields CASSTGGADGANVLTF.

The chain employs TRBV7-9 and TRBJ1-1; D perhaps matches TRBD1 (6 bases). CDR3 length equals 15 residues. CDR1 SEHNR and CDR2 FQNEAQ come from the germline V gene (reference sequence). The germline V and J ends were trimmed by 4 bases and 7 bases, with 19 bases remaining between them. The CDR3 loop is CASSYLAGAHGEAFF. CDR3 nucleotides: TGTGCCAGCAGCTACCTCGCAGGGGCTCATGGTGAAGCTTTCTTT.

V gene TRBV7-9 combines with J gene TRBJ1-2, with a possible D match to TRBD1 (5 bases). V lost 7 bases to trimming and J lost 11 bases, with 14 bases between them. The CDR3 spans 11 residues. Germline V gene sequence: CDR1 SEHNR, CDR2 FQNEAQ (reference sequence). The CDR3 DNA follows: TGTGCCAGCACCCAGAACAGGAATTACACCTTC. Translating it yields CASTQNRNYTF.